A single sample is the source of the 28 T cell receptor beta chains below, sequenced in a study of somatic mutations in cytotoxic T cells in rheumatoid arthritis. Assay: immunoSEQ multiplex PCR; the TCRdb copy retains only in-frame clones and omits some. This sample has under 20,000 clones, with about 65% found just once. Sequenced input: CD8+ T cells sorted from blood. These TCRs come from an adult with rheumatoid arthritis.

The rearrangement uses TRBV5-4 and TRBJ2-7; 7 bases fit TRBD1. CDR1 and CDR2 from the germline V gene are SGHNT and YYREEE (reference sequence). Germline trimming cut 4 bases from V and 0 bases from J; bases unmatched to any gene: 10. The CDR3 has 16 residues. The CDR3 protein is CASSGWDRTDSYEQYF. In DNA form, the CDR3 reads TGTGCCAGCAGCGGGTGGGACAGAACCGACTCCTACGAGCAGTACTTC.

V is TRBV4-3 and J is TRBJ2-1, with 7 bases lining up with TRBD1. Per germline, CDR1 LGHNA and CDR2 YSLEER. Trimming at V came to 0 bases and at J to 4 bases, leaving 9 bases not matched to a gene. This CDR3 spans 17 amino acids. For the CDR3, the DNA is TGCGCCAGCAGCCAAGAATGGGAGACAGGGCCGTACAATGAGCAGTTCTTC. Translating it yields CASSQEWETGPYNEQFF.

This chain joins TRBV9 and TRBJ1-2; 7 bases are shared with TRBD1. This CDR3 is built from 15 residues. Germline V CDR1 and CDR2: SGDLS, YYNGEE. Trimming at V came to 0 bases and at J to 4 bases, leaving 6 bases not matched to a gene. The DNA of the CDR3 is TGTGCCAGCAGCGTAGAGGGGGCAGACCCCTATGGCTACACCTTC. Protein product: CASSVEGADPYGYTF.

The chain combines TRBV9 with TRBJ2-7; either TRBD1 or TRBD2 may fit D (6 bases each). The CDR3 runs 14 residues. The V gene's germline CDR1 is SGDLS and CDR2 YYNGEE. V dropped 4 bases and J dropped 3 bases, with 14 bases sitting between them. CDR3 region: CASSPPGGRYEQYF. The DNA of the CDR3 is TGTGCCAGCAGCCCCCCCGGGGGCCGCTACGAGCAGTACTTC.

The genes are TRBV9 and TRBJ2-5; 8 nucleotides align to TRBD2. This CDR3 region has 15 residues. Trimming took 0 bases from V and 2 from J; bases not matched to a gene: 3. Germline V gene data show CDR1 as SGDLS and CDR2 as YYNGEE. The CDR3 protein is CASSVVSGGQETQYF. The DNA of the CDR3 is TGTGCCAGCAGCGTAGTAAGCGGGGGACAAGAGACCCAGTACTTC.

The rearrangement joins TRBV13 to TRBJ2-7, with 10 bases fitting TRBD2. Trimming took 2 bases from V and 1 from J; bases not matched to a gene: 2. CDR1 PRHDT and CDR2 FYEKMQ come from the germline V gene (reference sequence). The CDR3 contains 15 residues. For the CDR3, the DNA is TGTGCCAGCAGCTTATCTAGCGGGGGATCCTACGAGCAGTACTTC. This gives the protein CASSLSSGGSYEQYF.

The CDR3 loop reads CATSRDRGGGTEAFF. CDR3 bases: TGTGCCACCAGCAGAGATAGGGGCGGAGGGACTGAAGCTTTCTTT. The chain joins TRBV15 to TRBJ1-1, with a tentative D call TRBD1 (5 bases). This CDR3 has 15 residues. Trimming removed 0 bases at V and 5 bases at J, with 13 bases between. Germline values: CDR1 LNHNV, CDR2 YYDKDF (reference sequence).

The chain combines TRBV2 with TRBJ2-2; either TRBD1 or TRBD2 may fit D (5 bases each). V was cut by 7 bases and J by 5 bases, with 17 bases left in between. CDR1 is SNHLY and CDR2 is FYNNEI in the germline V gene. This CDR3 spans 15 amino acids. The CDR3 DNA sequence: TGTGCCAGCACTGCCGGGACCATGGTGACCGGGGAGCTGTTTTTT. Translated: CASTAGTMVTGELFF.

V is TRBV19 and J is TRBJ1-1; no reliable D call. There are 15 residues in the CDR3. Trimming stripped 3 bases from V and 1 base from J, with 12 bases between. Germline CDR1 LNHDA, CDR2 SQIVND (reference sequence). The CDR3 protein is CASSMEVGPNTEAFF. In nucleotides, the CDR3 is TGTGCCAGTAGTATGGAGGTAGGGCCGAACACTGAAGCTTTCTTT.

The chain links TRBV9 to TRBJ1-2, with 9 bases matching TRBD1. CDR3 length: 15 residues. J gave up 8 bases and V 0 bases, and 8 bases lay outside the gene matches. CDR1 is SGDLS, CDR2 YYNGEE, per germline. The DNA of the CDR3 is TGTGCCAGCAGCGTAGGGATGACAGGGGGTGAGGGCTACACCTTC. Translating gives CASSVGMTGGEGYTF.

The chain links TRBV4-3 to TRBJ1-1; D is uncertain. The ends were cut back, 1 base at V and 5 bases at J, with 11 bases in the middle. This CDR3 has 14 residues. Germline V gene lookup returns CDR1 LGHNA and CDR2 YSLEER. The CDR3 DNA is TGCGCCAGCAGCCAAGGGGCGACGAAGACTGAAGCTTTCTTT. Translation: CASSQGATKTEAFF.

The chain employs TRBV4-3 and TRBJ2-3; D ambiguous. The germline V gene has CDR1 LGHNA and CDR2 YSLEER. This CDR3 has 14 amino acids. Trimming took off 0 bases at V and 4 bases at J, with 8 bases between the two ends. The CDR3, as DNA: TGCGCCAGCAGCCAAGATACGGTTGCAGATACGCAGTATTTT. Encoded protein: CASSQDTVADTQYF.

The chain combines TRBV11-2 with TRBJ1-3, with no clear D. Germline V gives CDR1 SGHAT, CDR2 FQNNGV. Trimming stripped 5 bases from V and 0 bases from J, with 17 bases between. There are 17 residues in the CDR3. CDR3 coding DNA: TGTGCCAGCAGCCGCGCGGCCAGCGGTACCTCTGGAAACACCATATATTTT. This codes for CASSRAASGTSGNTIYF. The variable domain in full, with the rest retrieved from reference TRBV11-2 and TRBJ1-3, is EAGVAQSPRYKIIEKRQSVAFWCNPISGHATLYWYQQILGQGPKLLIQFQNNGVVDDSQLPKDRFSAERLKGVDSTLKIQPAKLEDSAVYLCASSRAASGTSGNTIYFGEGSWLTVV.

The chain combines TRBV6-6 with TRBJ2-1; 7 bases match TRBD1. Germline V CDR1 and CDR2: MNHNY, SVGAGI (reference sequence). The V gene end was trimmed by 2 bases and the J gene end by 4 bases; junction bases not matched to a gene: 2. The CDR3 spans 14 residues. The DNA for the CDR3 is TGTGCCAGCAGTTACGGACAGGAATACAATGAGCAGTTCTTC. Its translation is CASSYGQEYNEQFF.

This rearrangement joins TRBV18 to TRBJ1-5, with D hard to call. Germline V gene sequence: CDR1 KGHSH, CDR2 LQKENI. The CDR3 has 17 residues. The V end was cut by 2 bases, the J end by 2 bases, with 16 bases between. The DNA of the CDR3 is TGTGCCAGCTCACCAGAATCCGGGGTTGGGGGCAATCAGCCCCAGCATTTT. Protein sequence: CASSPESGVGGNQPQHF. The whole variable domain, remainder taken from reference TRBV18 and TRBJ1-5, is NAGVMQNPRHLVRRRGQEARLRCSPMKGHSHVYWYRQLPEEGLKFMVYLQKENIIDESGMPKERFSAEFPKEGPSILRIQQVVRGDSAAYFCASSPESGVGGNQPQHFGDGTRLSIL.

This clone was recorded a few times. The genes are TRBV4-1 and TRBJ2-7; D tentatively reads TRBD1 or TRBD2 (5 bases each). V lost 1 base to trimming and J lost 4 bases, with 14 bases between them. This CDR3 contains 15 residues. Germline loops: CDR1 MGHRA, CDR2 YSYEKL. The CDR3 loop is CASSQGWDRRYEQYF. The CDR3 nucleotides read TGCGCCAGCAGCCAAGGATGGGACCGGCGGTACGAGCAGTACTTC.

This chain joins TRBV6-5 and TRBJ2-6; D gene ambiguous. V shed 6 bases and J shed 0 bases, with 9 bases lying between them. Germline values: CDR1 MNHEY, CDR2 SVGAGI. The CDR3 extends over 15 amino acids. The chain's CDR3 is CASSEQISGANVLTF. The CDR3 DNA is TGTGCCAGCAGCGAACAGATCTCTGGGGCCAACGTCCTGACTTTC.

The genes are TRBV6-4 and TRBJ1-4; D perhaps matches TRBD1 (6 bases). The CDR3 consists of 15 residues. From germline, CDR1 is MRHNA and CDR2 SNTAGT. V lost 4 bases and J lost 3, with 12 bases in between. The CDR3 is CASSGNRVPNEKLFF. DNA of the CDR3: TGTGCCAGCAGTGGAAACAGGGTCCCTAATGAAAAACTGTTTTTT.

With respect to this clone: The missing conserved phenylalanine or tryptophan at the end of this CDR3 makes a read error likely. No DNA is shown, since the ends of the CDR3 on it are uncertain; the CDR3 is the one TCRdb lists. This chain uses TRBV11-2 with TRBJ1-6. The CDR3 is 13 amino acids long, termini counted. Germline loops: CDR1 SGHAT, CDR2 FQNNGV. The CDR3 loop reads CASSLDFDSPRHV.

This clone was counted a single time. V gene TRBV19 combines with J gene TRBJ2-7; D possibly corresponds to TRBD2 (6 bases). Germline-derived CDR1 and CDR2 are LNHDA and SQIVND (reference sequence). V shed 2 bases and J shed 7 bases, with 15 bases lying between them. This CDR3 is built from 14 residues. DNA for the CDR3: TGTGCCAGTAGTATAAAAGTGGCAGGAGGGGAGCAGTACTTC. Protein product: CASSIKVAGGEQYF.

The chain couples TRBV30 to TRBJ2-2; D is ambiguous. Germline-derived CDR1 and CDR2 are GTSNPN and SVGIG (reference sequence). The CDR3 contains 13 residues. The V and J ends lost 4 bases and 2 bases respectively, with 8 bases between them. The CDR3 bases are TGTGCCTGGAACCCGGACAACACCGGGGAGCTGTTTTTT. Translation gives CAWNPDNTGELFF.

The chain links TRBV27 to TRBJ2-7; no definite D call. The germline CDR1 and CDR2 sequences are MNHEY and SMNVEV (reference sequence). This CDR3 has 14 residues. V was clipped by 6 bases and J by 5 bases, with 17 bases between them. The CDR3: CASSLTPSDDEQYF. In nucleotides, the CDR3 is TGTGCCAGCAGCCTGACCCCTTCGGACGACGAGCAGTACTTC.

The chain is built from TRBV5-8 and TRBJ1-1; D uncertain. The germline V and J ends were trimmed by 4 bases and 0 bases, with 13 bases remaining between them. The V gene's germline CDR1 is SGHTS and CDR2 YDEGEE. CDR3 length: 15 residues. The CDR3 spells CASSPEAAMNTEAFF. The CDR3 nucleotides read TGTGCCAGCAGCCCTGAAGCAGCCATGAACACTGAAGCTTTCTTT.

The chain employs TRBV4-3 and TRBJ1-1; D is unclear. Trimming pared 0 bases from V and 3 bases from J, leaving 14 bases between. This CDR3 region has 16 residues. The germline V gene encodes CDR1 LGHNA and CDR2 YSLEER. DNA of the CDR3: TGCGCCAGCAGCCAAGATGTTACAGTAACCTACACTGAAGCTTTCTTT. This gives the protein CASSQDVTVTYTEAFF.

The CDR3 loop reads CASSYSFRTSYEQYF. Here the CDR3 DNA reads TGTGCCAGCAGTTACTCTTTCAGGACCTCCTACGAGCAGTACTTC. V is TRBV6-5 and J is TRBJ2-7, with D unresolved. The CDR3 runs to 15 residues. V lost 0 bases and J lost 0, with 9 bases in between. CDR1 and CDR2 from the germline V gene are MNHEY and SVGAGI.

V usage is TRBV7-2 and J usage is TRBJ2-7, with D unclear. The CDR3 has 14 residues. Germline V gene data show CDR1 as SGHTA and CDR2 as FQGNSA. Trimming left V 3 bases short and J 6 bases short, with 15 bases between. The CDR3 coding sequence is TGTGCCAGCAGCTTTAACAAAGGGCTCGGCGAGCAGTACTTC. The encoded protein is CASSFNKGLGEQYF.

The genes are TRBV7-9 and TRBJ1-4; tentative D call: TRBD1 (6 bases). Germline loops: CDR1 SEHNR, CDR2 FQNEAQ (reference sequence). The CDR3 is 15 amino acids. V dropped 5 bases and J dropped 8 bases, with 18 bases sitting between them. CDR3 amino acids: CASSPTGGRREKLFF. The CDR3 DNA is TGTGCCAGCAGCCCTACTGGGGGGCGAAGGGAAAAACTGTTTTTT.

The chain couples TRBV9 to TRBJ1-4; weak D call: TRBD1 (5 bases). The CDR3 contains 15 residues. Germline values: CDR1 SGDLS, CDR2 YYNGEE. Trimming left V 4 bases short and J 3 bases short, with 13 bases between. The CDR3 coding sequence is TGTGCCAGCAGCCCATACGGGGGGGCTAATGAAAAACTGTTTTTT. The encoded protein is CASSPYGGANEKLFF.